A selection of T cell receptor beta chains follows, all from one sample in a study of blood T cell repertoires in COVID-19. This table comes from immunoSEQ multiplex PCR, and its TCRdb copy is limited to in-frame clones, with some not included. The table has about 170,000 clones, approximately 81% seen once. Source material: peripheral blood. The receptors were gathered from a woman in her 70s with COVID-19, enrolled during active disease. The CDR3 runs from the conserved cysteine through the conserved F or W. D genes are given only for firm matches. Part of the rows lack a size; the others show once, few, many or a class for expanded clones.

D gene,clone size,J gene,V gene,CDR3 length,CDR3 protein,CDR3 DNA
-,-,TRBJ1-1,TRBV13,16,CASSTRTDLWGTEAFF,TGTGCCAGCAGCACTAGGACAGACCTCTGGGGCACTGAAGCTTTCTTT
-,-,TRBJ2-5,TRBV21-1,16,CASSSTGGEVEETQYF,TGTGCCAGCAGCTCAACAGGGGGGGAAGTGGAAGAGACCCAGTACTTC
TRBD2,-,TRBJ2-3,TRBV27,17,CASTQRVASGIGGTQYF,TGTGCCAGCACCCAAAGGGTGGCTAGCGGGATTGGGGGTACGCAGTATTTT
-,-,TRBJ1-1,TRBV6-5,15,CASSYLVGQNTEAFF,TGTGCCAGCAGTTACTTAGTCGGACAGAACACTGAAGCTTTCTTT
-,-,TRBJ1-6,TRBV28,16,CASSSDIGSYNSPLHF,TGTGCCAGCAGTTCTGACATCGGCTCCTATAATTCACCCCTCCACTTT
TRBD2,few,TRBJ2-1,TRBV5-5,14,CASSQGLAVYEQFF,TGTGCCAGCAGCCAAGGACTAGCGGTCTATGAGCAGTTCTTC
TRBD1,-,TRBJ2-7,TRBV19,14,CASSRQGINDEQYF,TGTGCCAGTAGTAGACAGGGGATAAACGACGAGCAGTACTTC
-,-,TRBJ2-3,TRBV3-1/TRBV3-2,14,CASSPPRAGDTQYF,TGTGCCAGCAGCCCACCTAGAGCTGGAGATACGCAGTATTTT
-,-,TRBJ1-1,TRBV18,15,CASSPQQGRNTEAFF,TGTGCCAGCTCACCGCAACAGGGTCGGAACACTGAAGCTTTCTTT
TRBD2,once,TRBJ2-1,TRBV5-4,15,CASSLVGRAYNEQFF,TGTGCCAGCAGCTTGGTCGGGAGGGCCTACAATGAGCAGTTCTTC
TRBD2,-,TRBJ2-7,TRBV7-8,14,CASSLGGRGNEQYF,TGTGCCAGCAGCTTAGGCGGGAGGGGAAACGAGCAGTACTTC
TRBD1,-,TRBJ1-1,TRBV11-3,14,CASSRTGGDTEAFF,TGTGCCAGCAGCAGGACAGGGGGGGATACTGAAGCTTTCTTT
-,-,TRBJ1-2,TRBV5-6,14,CASSQPGTSYGYTF,TGTGCCAGCAGCCAACCTGGGACAAGCTATGGCTACACCTTC
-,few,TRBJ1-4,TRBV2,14,CASSEESGNEKLFF,TGTGCCAGCAGTGAAGAGTCAGGGAACGAAAAACTGTTTTTT
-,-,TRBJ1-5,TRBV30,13,CAWSSDRPGPQHF,TGTGCCTGGAGTAGCGACCGCCCGGGGCCCCAGCATTTT
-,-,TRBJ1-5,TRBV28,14,CASRRQNSNQPQHF,TGTGCCAGCAGACGACAGAATAGCAATCAGCCCCAGCATTTT
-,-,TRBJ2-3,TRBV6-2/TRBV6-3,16,CASSFYRAPSTDTQYF,TGTGCCAGCAGTTTCTACAGGGCACCTAGCACAGATACGCAGTATTTT
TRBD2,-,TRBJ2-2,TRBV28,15,CASSQRLAGTGELFF,TGTGCCAGCAGTCAAAGACTAGCGGGCACCGGGGAGCTGTTTTTT
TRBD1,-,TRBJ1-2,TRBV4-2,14,CASSPLGQHYGYTF,TGTGCCAGCAGCCCACTGGGACAGCACTATGGCTACACCTTC
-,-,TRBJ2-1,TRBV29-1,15,CSVALTINTDNEQFF,TGCAGCGTGGCACTAACCATAAACACCGACAATGAGCAGTTCTTC
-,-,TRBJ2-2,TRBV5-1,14,CASSLVPTSRELFF,TGCGCCAGCAGCTTGGTACCCACTTCCAGGGAGCTGTTTTTT
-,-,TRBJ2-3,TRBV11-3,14,CASSLDGVTDTQYF,TGTGCCAGCAGCTTAGACGGGGTCACAGATACGCAGTATTTT
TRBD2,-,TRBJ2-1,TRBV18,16,CASSPGSGGPYNEQFF,TGTGCCAGCTCACCAGGCTCGGGGGGGCCGTACAATGAGCAGTTCTTC
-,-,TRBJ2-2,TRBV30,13,CASTTGNTGELFF,TGTGCATCTACCACAGGGAACACCGGGGAGCTGTTTTTT
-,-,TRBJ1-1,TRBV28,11,CATLNPTEAFF,TGTGCCACACTTAACCCGACTGAAGCTTTCTTT
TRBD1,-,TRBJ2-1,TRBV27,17,CASSPHQTGLSSNEQFF,TGTGCCAGCAGTCCACACCAGACAGGGTTATCGTCCAATGAGCAGTTCTTC
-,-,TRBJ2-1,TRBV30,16,CAWTPIVHPGYNEQFF,TGTGCCTGGACCCCGATCGTTCACCCCGGGTACAATGAGCAGTTCTTC
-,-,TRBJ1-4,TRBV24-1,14,CATSVGGIGEKLFF,TGTGCCACCAGTGTCGGAGGGATCGGTGAAAAACTGTTTTTT
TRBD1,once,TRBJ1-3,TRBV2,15,CASRQGTSSGNTIYF,TGTGCCAGCAGACAGGGGACCAGCTCTGGAAACACCATATATTTT
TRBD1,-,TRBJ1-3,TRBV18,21,CASSLGLGTGVLLSSGNTIYF,TGTGCCAGCTCACTCGGACTGGGGACAGGTGTTTTACTGAGCTCTGGAAACACCATATATTTT
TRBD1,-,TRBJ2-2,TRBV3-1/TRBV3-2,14,CASSQDSYRGQLFF,TGTGCCAGCAGCCAAGATAGTTATAGGGGGCAGCTGTTTTTT
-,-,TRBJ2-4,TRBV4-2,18,CASSQVSSGSRPDDIQYF,TGTGCCAGCAGCCAAGTTTCCTCAGGGTCGAGGCCAGACGACATTCAGTACTTC
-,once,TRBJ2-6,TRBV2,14,CASSGTAGANVLTF,TGTGCCAGCAGTGGCACAGCAGGGGCCAACGTCCTGACTTTC
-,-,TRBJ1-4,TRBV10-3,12,CAISDLNEKLFF,TGTGCCATCAGTGACCTAAATGAAAAACTGTTTTTT
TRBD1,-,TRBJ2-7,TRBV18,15,CASSPKDRGSYEQYF,TGTGCCAGCTCACCCAAGGACAGGGGATCCTACGAGCAGTACTTC
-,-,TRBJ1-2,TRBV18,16,CASSPVFDGTFYGYTF,TGTGCCAGCTCGCCAGTATTTGATGGGACATTCTATGGCTACACCTTC
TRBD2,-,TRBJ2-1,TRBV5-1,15,CASSSTSGERGEQFF,TGCGCCAGCAGCTCCACTAGCGGGGAAAGGGGTGAGCAGTTCTTC
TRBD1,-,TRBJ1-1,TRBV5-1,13,CASRDRANTEAFF,TGCGCCAGCAGGGACAGGGCGAACACTGAAGCTTTCTTT
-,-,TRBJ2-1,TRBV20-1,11,CSGLGPREQFF,TGCAGTGGTTTAGGTCCTAGAGAGCAGTTCTTC
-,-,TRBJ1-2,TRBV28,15,CASSLASRGYYGYTF,TGTGCCAGCAGTTTAGCCTCCCGAGGTTACTATGGCTACACCTTC
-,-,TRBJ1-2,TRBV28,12,CASKGANYGYTF,TGTGCCAGCAAGGGGGCTAACTATGGCTACACCTTC
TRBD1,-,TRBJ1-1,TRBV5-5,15,CASSYRGQGRTEAFF,TGTGCCAGCAGCTACCGGGGACAGGGGAGGACTGAAGCTTTCTTT
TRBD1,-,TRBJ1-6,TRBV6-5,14,CASRARDSVSPLHF,TGTGCCAGCAGAGCCCGGGACAGCGTCTCACCCCTCCACTTT